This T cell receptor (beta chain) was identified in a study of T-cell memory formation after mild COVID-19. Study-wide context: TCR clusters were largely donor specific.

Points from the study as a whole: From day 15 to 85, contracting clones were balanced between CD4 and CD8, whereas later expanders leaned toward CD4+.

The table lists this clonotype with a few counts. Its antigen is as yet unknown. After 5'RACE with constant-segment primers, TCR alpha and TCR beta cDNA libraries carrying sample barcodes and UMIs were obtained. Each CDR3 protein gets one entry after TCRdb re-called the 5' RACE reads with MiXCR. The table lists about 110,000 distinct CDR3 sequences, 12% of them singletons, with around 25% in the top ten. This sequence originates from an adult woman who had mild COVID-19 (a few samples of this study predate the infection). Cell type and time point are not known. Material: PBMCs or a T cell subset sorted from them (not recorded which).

The CDR3 DNA sequence: TGTGCCAGCAGTGACCAGCGGGGGGCCCTCACAGATACGCAGTATTTT. Translated, it gives CASSDQRGALTDTQYF. The chain employs TRBV2 and TRBJ2-3, with 9 bases lining up with TRBD2. The CDR3 loop spans 16 amino acids. The germline V gene has CDR1 SNHLY and CDR2 FYNNEI. Trimming at V came to 3 bases and at J to 2 bases, leaving 6 bases not matched to a gene.